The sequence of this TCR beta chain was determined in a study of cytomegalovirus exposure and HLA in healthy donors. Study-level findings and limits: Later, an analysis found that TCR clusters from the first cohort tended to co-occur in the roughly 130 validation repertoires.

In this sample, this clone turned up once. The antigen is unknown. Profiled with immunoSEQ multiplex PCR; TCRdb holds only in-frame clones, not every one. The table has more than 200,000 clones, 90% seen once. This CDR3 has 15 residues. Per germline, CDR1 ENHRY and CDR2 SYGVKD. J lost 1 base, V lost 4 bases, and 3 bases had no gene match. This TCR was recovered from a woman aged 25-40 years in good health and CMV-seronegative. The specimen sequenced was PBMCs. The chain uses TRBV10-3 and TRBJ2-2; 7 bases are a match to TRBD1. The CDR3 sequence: CAISAGQLNTGELFF. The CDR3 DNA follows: TGTGCCATCAGTGCGGGACAGCTGAACACCGGGGAGCTGTTTTTT.